The present T cell receptor beta chain was sequenced within a study of CD8 T cells in ankylosing spondylitis. General study findings and limits: In ankylosing spondylitis patients, matched synovial fluid reportedly showed significant enrichment of disease-linked clones. Reports of some motif variants in reactive arthritis synovial fluid and blood predate this one. Characteristic, it appeared, of ankylosing spondylitis blood was a TCR beta motif of about eight highly homologous variants.

V was trimmed by 4 bases and J by 7 bases, leaving 16 bases between them. CDR3 length: 15 amino acids. From germline, CDR1 is MGHRA and CDR2 YSYEKL. This clonotype was seen only a few times. Its antigen remains unidentified. TCRdb reprocessed the 5' RACE reads via MiXCR and lists one record per CDR3 protein. The sample includes a few hundred thousand distinct CDR3 sequences, approximately 20% of them seen just once. The rearrangement joins TRBV4-1 to TRBJ2-2, with D maybe TRBD1 (6 bases). The source is a male donor with ankylosing spondylitis or in good health (not recorded which). Sequences were obtained from blood, either unsorted or a sorted T cell fraction (not recorded which). CDR3 DNA sequence: TGCGCCAGCAGCCCCGAAGGGCAGGGGAGCGGGGAGCTGTTTTTT. Protein: CASSPEGQGSGELFF.